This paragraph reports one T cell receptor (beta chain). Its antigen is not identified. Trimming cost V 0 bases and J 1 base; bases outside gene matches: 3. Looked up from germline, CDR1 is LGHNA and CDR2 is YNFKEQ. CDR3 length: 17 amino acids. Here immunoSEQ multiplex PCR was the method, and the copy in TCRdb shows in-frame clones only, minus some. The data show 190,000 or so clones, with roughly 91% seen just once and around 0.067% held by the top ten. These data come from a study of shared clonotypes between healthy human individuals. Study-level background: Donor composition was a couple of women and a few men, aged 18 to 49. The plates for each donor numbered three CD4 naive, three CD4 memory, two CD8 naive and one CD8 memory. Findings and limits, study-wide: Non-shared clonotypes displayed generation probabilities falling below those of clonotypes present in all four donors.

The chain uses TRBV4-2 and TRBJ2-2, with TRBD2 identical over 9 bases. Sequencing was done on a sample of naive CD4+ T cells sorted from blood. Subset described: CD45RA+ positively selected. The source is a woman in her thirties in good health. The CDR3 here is CASSQDPTSGNTGELFF. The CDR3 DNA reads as TGTGCCAGCAGCCAAGATCCGACTAGCGGGAACACCGGGGAGCTGTTTTTT.